This T cell receptor (beta chain) was sequenced during a study of cytomegalovirus exposure and HLA in healthy donors. Overall study results and limits: In vitro assays verified that a few CMV-associated chains recognized CMV antigens specifically.

There are 17 residues in the CDR3. About this clone: Its matching antigen is unknown. A junction end diverges from the germline sequence, so it may reflect a read error.

It was the approximately 130-subject validation cohort, separate from the roughly 700-subject first cohort, to which the donors belonged. The table came from immunoSEQ multiplex PCR; TCRdb's copy has only in-frame clones and leaves some out. This repertoire shows more than 55,000 clones, roughly 94% found once; its top ten account for about 0.63%. The specimen sequenced was PBMCs. The V and J genes are TRBV23-1 and TRBJ1-4; D is unclear. TRBV23-1 carries the ORF label, with uncertain function. The clonotype originates from a woman between 18 and 29 years old in good health and CMV-seronegative. CDR3 sequence (DNA): TGCGCCAGCAGTCTTATAGTTGACTCAAGGCCTAACGAAAAACTGTTTTTT. This encodes CASSLIVDSRPNEKLFF.